This T cell receptor (beta chain) was observed in a study of control samples from healthy donors and cancer patients. TCRdb's copy holds only in-frame clones and misses some; the assay was immunoSEQ multiplex PCR. The repertoire has some 130,000 clones, roughly 89% of them found once; the top ten carry around 5.1%. V shed 5 bases, J shed 7 bases, and the junction held 4 bases outside the gene matches. The CDR3 is made up of 13 amino acids. Sequenced material: blood. The clonotype was recovered from a man aged 18 to 29 in good health. This rearrangement joins TRBV12-3 or TRBV12-4 to TRBJ1-5, with 8 bases matching TRBD1. The CDR3 region is CASSQGASQPQHF. For the CDR3, the DNA is TGTGCCAGCAGTCAGGGGGCGAGCCAGCCCCAGCATTTT.